Listed here are 16 T cell receptor beta chains from one sample, sequenced in a study of blood T cell repertoires in COVID-19. Clones were sequenced by immunoSEQ multiplex PCR, and TCRdb holds only the in-frame ones, with some missing. The sample contains roughly 150,000 clones, about 86% of which appear only once. Specimen: peripheral blood. The receptors stem from a man aged 65-85 years with active or convalescent COVID-19.

The sample holds one count of this clone. The rearrangement joins TRBV30 to TRBJ1-2; a weak D match, TRBD1 (5 bases). Germline assignment: CDR1 GTSNPN and CDR2 SVGIG (reference sequence). The CDR3 is made up of 13 amino acids. The ends were cut back, 0 bases at V and 3 bases at J, with 8 bases in the middle. CDR3 DNA sequence: TGTGCCTGGAGTGTTGGCAGGGACTATGGCTACACCTTC. This codes for CAWSVGRDYGYTF.

The rearrangement uses TRBV29-1 and TRBJ2-7; tentative D call: TRBD2 (6 bases). Germline lookup yields CDR1 SQVTM and CDR2 ANQGSEA. The V gene lost 3 bases and the J gene lost 4 bases, with 16 bases spanning the gap. CDR3 length: 14 amino acids. The CDR3 DNA follows: TGCAGCGTTGAGTTTGAAGGGAGCGGGTACGAGCAGTACTTC. Translated, it gives CSVEFEGSGYEQYF.

A remark on this clone: Other DNA sequences in the sample encode the same CDR3. The chain employs TRBV9 and TRBJ1-1, with D uncertain. From germline, CDR1 is SGDLS and CDR2 YYNGEE. Trimming removed 0 bases at V and 3 bases at J, with 9 bases between. The length of the CDR3 is 14 residues. CDR3 nucleotide sequence: TGTGCCAGCAGCGTAGTGGAAGGAGACACTGAAGCTTTCTTT. This encodes CASSVVEGDTEAFF.

This clone was recorded a few times. The chain is built from TRBV19 and TRBJ1-4, with D perhaps matching TRBD1 (5 bases). Looked up from germline, CDR1 is LNHDA and CDR2 is SQIVND (reference sequence). The CDR3 spans 15 residues. Trimming removed 3 bases at V and 7 bases at J, with 15 bases between. The CDR3 nucleotides are TGTGCCAGTAGTATCGGTACGGGGGTTGGTGAAAAACTGTTTTTT. This translates into CASSIGTGVGEKLFF.

The chain combines TRBV5-1 with TRBJ1-4, with 11 positions matching TRBD1. Germline V gene data show CDR1 as SGHRS and CDR2 as YFSETQ. J was trimmed by 6 bases and V by 3 bases; bases with no gene match: 7. The CDR3 spans 16 residues. CDR3 coding DNA: TGCGCCAGCAGCTCCACTGGACAGGGGGCTCATGAAAAACTGTTTTTT. Translating it yields CASSSTGQGAHEKLFF.

The chain has TRBV20-1 and TRBJ1-1; a possible D gene is TRBD1 (6 bases). Looked up from germline, CDR1 is DFQATT and CDR2 is SNEGSKA (reference sequence). Trimming took off 3 bases at V and 1 base at J, with 15 bases between the two ends. The CDR3 sequence is 15 residues long. CDR3 bases: TGCAGTGCTAGTTCTCAGGGGCCCCCGAACACTGAAGCTTTCTTT. Residues: CSASSQGPPNTEAFF.

The CDR3 reads CASSVGLAGGPYNEQFF. CDR3 sequence (DNA): TGTGCCAGTAGTGTGGGACTAGCGGGAGGACCTTACAATGAGCAGTTCTTC. This chain joins TRBV19 and TRBJ2-1, with 15 bases fitting TRBD2. CDR3 length: 17 amino acids. Trimming cost V 5 bases and J 4 bases; bases outside gene matches: 6. Per the germline V gene, CDR1 is LNHDA and CDR2 is SQIVND (reference sequence).

The CDR3 nucleotides read TGTGCCAGCAGTGTCAACCCCACTAGCGGGGGGGCAGATACGCAGTATTTT. Protein sequence: CASSVNPTSGGADTQYF. V usage is TRBV6-1 and J usage is TRBJ2-3, with 13 bases aligning to TRBD2. Germline CDR1 is MNHNS and CDR2 is SASEGT. Trimming took 4 bases from V and 4 from J; bases not matched to a gene: 8. The CDR3 has 17 amino acids.

This clone showed up just once. V is TRBV18 and J is TRBJ1-6; a weak D match, TRBD1 (5 bases). Trimming took off 6 bases at V and 7 bases at J, with 19 bases between the two ends. CDR1 is KGHSH, CDR2 LQKENI, per germline. The CDR3 spans 16 residues. Here the CDR3 reads CASSPTWGDSNSPLHF. DNA for the CDR3: TGTGCCAGCTCCCCCACCTGGGGGGACTCCAATTCACCCCTCCACTTT.

The gene calls are TRBV13 and TRBJ2-1, with D possibly TRBD2 on 6 matching bases. This CDR3 contains 15 residues. CDR1 and CDR2 (germline): PRHDT, FYEKMQ (reference sequence). V shed 4 bases and J shed 0 bases, with 10 bases lying between them. The CDR3 nucleotides are TGTGCCAGCAGCTACGGGAGAGCCTCCTACAATGAGCAGTTCTTC. Residues: CASSYGRASYNEQFF.

This chain links TRBV19 with TRBJ1-5; the D gene is possibly TRBD1 (6 bases). CDR1 is LNHDA, CDR2 SQIVND, per germline (reference sequence). CDR3 length equals 12 residues. Trimming cost V 8 bases and J 3 bases, with 8 bases left between them. CDR3 protein: CASRQDNQPQHF. The CDR3 nucleotides are TGTGCCAGTCGACAGGACAATCAGCCCCAGCATTTT.

This sequence joins TRBV5-1 and TRBJ2-6, with 7 bases aligning to TRBD2. The CDR3 sequence is 17 residues long. Germline values: CDR1 SGHRS, CDR2 YFSETQ. Trimming removed 0 bases from V and 0 bases from J; junction bases left unmatched: 3. CDR3 coding DNA: TGCGCCAGCAGCTTGGACAGCGGGAACTCTGGGGCCAACGTCCTGACTTTC. Amino acids: CASSLDSGNSGANVLTF. Using reference TRBV5-1 and TRBJ2-6 for the parts outside the CDR3, the full variable domain is KAGVTQTPRYLIKTRGQQVTLSCSPISGHRSVSWYQQTPGQGLQFLFEYFSETQRNKGNFPGRFSGRQFSNSRSEMNVSTLELGDSALYLCASSLDSGNSGANVLTFGAGSRLTVL.

This clone was counted only a few times. The chain joins TRBV9 to TRBJ2-1; D is unresolved. The CDR3 sequence is 16 residues long. V lost 0 bases, J lost 0 bases, and 10 bases lay in between. The germline V gene encodes CDR1 SGDLS and CDR2 YYNGEE. In DNA, the CDR3 is TGTGCCAGCAGCGTAGGAGGTCCGGCCTCCTACAATGAGCAGTTCTTC. Protein sequence: CASSVGGPASYNEQFF.

J is TRBJ2-3 and V is TRBV6-5, with TRBD2 as a possible D gene (6 bases). Germline CDR1 and CDR2: MNHEY and SVGAGI. The V and J ends lost 6 bases and 6 bases respectively, with 13 bases between them. The CDR3 is 13 amino acids. CDR3 nucleotides: TGTGCCAGCAGGCGGGACCCCCAGGATACGCAGTATTTT. Translated, it gives CASRRDPQDTQYF.

A single count supports this clone. V gene TRBV7-2 combines with J gene TRBJ1-6, with 11 bases lining up with TRBD1. V shed 0 bases, J shed 13 bases, and the junction held 5 bases outside the gene matches. Per germline, CDR1 SGHTA and CDR2 FQGNSA. This CDR3 has 15 amino acids. In DNA form, the CDR3 reads TGTGCCAGCAGCTTAGCGGGACAGGGGGACTTGCCCCTCCACTTT. Translation: CASSLAGQGDLPLHF.

The V and J genes are TRBV20-1 and TRBJ2-7, with 12 nucleotides matching TRBD2. V shed 3 bases and J 2 bases; nucleotides not matched to a gene: 5. This CDR3 comprises 15 residues. Germline V gene lookup returns CDR1 DFQATT and CDR2 SNEGSKA (reference sequence). DNA for the CDR3: TGCAGTGCTAGTGCCGGGACTAGCGGGCCCTACGAGCAGTACTTC. This encodes CSASAGTSGPYEQYF.